The 8 T cell receptor beta chains below all came from one sample that was sequenced in a study of graft-versus-host responses after intestinal transplantation. These receptors' antigens are unknown. Sequencing used immunoSEQ multiplex PCR; TCRdb keeps in-frame clones, though not all of them. This sample has around 100,000 clones, with roughly 84% found just once. Source: unstimulated CD4+ T cells sorted from spleen or lymph node cells, taken before intestinal transplant. The receptors come from a human donor who received an intestinal transplant.

The chain carries TRBV6-1 and TRBJ2-5, with D unclear. V was trimmed by 0 bases and J by 1 base, leaving 15 bases between them. The CDR3 contains 17 residues. Germline V gene sequence: CDR1 MNHNS, CDR2 SASEGT. CDR3 protein: CASSEAYLAPGQETQYF. The CDR3 coding sequence is TGTGCCAGCAGTGAAGCGTATCTCGCGCCCGGCCAAGAGACCCAGTACTTC.

This chain connects TRBV19 to TRBJ2-2; a weak D match, TRBD1 (5 bases). Germline V gives CDR1 LNHDA, CDR2 SQIVND (reference sequence). This CDR3 region has 14 residues. V was clipped by 5 bases and J by 6 bases, with 13 bases between them. Written as DNA, the CDR3 is TGTGCCAGTAGTTCCAGGAAGGGGCCCGGGGAGCTGTTTTTT. Amino acids: CASSSRKGPGELFF. Filled out from reference TRBV19 and TRBJ2-2, the complete variable domain reads DGGITQSPKYLFRKEGQNVTLSCEQNLNHDAMYWYRQDPGQGLRLIYYSQIVNDFQKGDIAEGYSVSREKKESFPLTVTSAQKNPTAFYLCASSSRKGPGELFFGEGSRLTVL.

The CDR3 nucleotides read TGTGCCAGCTCACCCCAGCTCATAAAAGCCAAAAACATTCAGTACTTC. Its translation: CASSPQLIKAKNIQYF. This chain uses TRBV18 with TRBJ2-4; no firm D call. The CDR3 contains 16 residues. V lost 3 bases and J 0 bases, leaving 12 bases between the germline ends. Germline CDR1 is KGHSH and CDR2 is LQKENI.

This rearrangement joins TRBV2 to TRBJ1-4; D unclear. The CDR3 contains 15 residues. V lost 4 bases, J lost 3 bases, and 12 bases lay in between. Germline V CDR1 and CDR2: SNHLY, FYNNEI. The CDR3 region is CASSVFKEANEKLFF. The CDR3 DNA reads as TGTGCCAGCAGTGTATTTAAAGAGGCTAATGAAAAACTGTTTTTT.

This clone occurred a few times. This sequence joins TRBV5-1 and TRBJ1-2; no firm D call. V lost 0 bases and J lost 1, with 13 bases in between. From germline, CDR1 is SGHRS and CDR2 YFSETQ. The CDR3 spans 16 residues. For the CDR3, the DNA is TGCGCCAGCAGCTTGGTCTCAACGGGCCTTAACTATGGCTACACCTTC. Encoded protein: CASSLVSTGLNYGYTF. Together with reference TRBV5-1 and TRBJ1-2, the CDR3 gives the full variable domain: KAGVTQTPRYLIKTRGQQVTLSCSPISGHRSVSWYQQTPGQGLQFLFEYFSETQRNKGNFPGRFSGRQFSNSRSEMNVSTLELGDSALYLCASSLVSTGLNYGYTFGSGTRLTVV.

The chain has TRBV10-2 and TRBJ2-7, with D hard to call. The germline V and J ends were trimmed by 3 bases and 9 bases, with 9 bases remaining between them. CDR3 length: 11 residues. Germline V gene lookup returns CDR1 WSHSY and CDR2 SAAADI. The CDR3 protein is CASSELAGQYF. CDR3 sequence (DNA): TGCGCCAGCAGTGAATTGGCCGGGCAGTACTTC.

The chain combines TRBV10-3 with TRBJ2-7; D perhaps matches TRBD1 (6 bases). Germline CDR1 ENHRY, CDR2 SYGVKD. Trimming took 1 base from V and 0 from J, leaving 13 bases between them. This CDR3 contains 16 residues. The CDR3 here is CAISEWGRGSSYEQYF. In DNA form, the CDR3 reads TGTGCCATCAGTGAGTGGGGCAGGGGAAGCTCCTACGAGCAGTACTTC.

The chain employs TRBV29-1 and TRBJ2-7, with 9 bases aligning to TRBD1. Germline V gene lookup returns CDR1 SQVTM and CDR2 ANQGSEA. The V gene end was trimmed by 6 bases and the J gene end by 6 bases; junction bases not matched to a gene: 12. CDR3 length equals 14 residues. The CDR3 is CSVDLTGQGAEQYF. The CDR3 DNA is TGCAGCGTCGACCTGACGGGACAGGGTGCCGAGCAGTACTTC.